This TCR beta chain is from a study of shared clonotypes between healthy human individuals. Points from the study as a whole: Only blood was sampled, and tissue TCR repertoires likely differ from blood ones.

V was clipped by 0 bases and J by 4 bases, with 22 bases between them. Looked up from germline, CDR1 is LNHDA and CDR2 is SQIVND (reference sequence). The CDR3 runs 19 residues. Worth noting for this clone: Its antigen remains unknown.

Deep level was the assay's run setting. An even split of each subset's genomic DNA across several immunoSEQ plates was performed. Authors' data handling: For the immunoSEQ data, sequences were junction-only without quality scores, so filtering differed. This table comes from immunoSEQ multiplex PCR, and its TCRdb copy is limited to in-frame clones, with some not included. The DNA gave D and trimming, while V, J and clone size come from that table. Of about 510,000 clones listed, more than 65% were seen once; the top ten hold approximately 12%. What was sequenced was PBMCs. The chain has TRBV19 and TRBJ2-1, with D possibly called TRBD1 or TRBD2 (6 bases each). The source is a woman aged 40 to 55 in good health. Some clones in this sample may be carry-over from other donors' samples. DNA for the CDR3: TGTGCCAGTAGTATAGATGGCGGGGCGGGACAAAACCGGTACAATGAGCAGTTCTTC. The encoded protein is CASSIDGGAGQNRYNEQFF. Together with reference TRBV19 and TRBJ2-1, the CDR3 gives the full variable domain: DGGITQSPKYLFRKEGQNVTLSCEQNLNHDAMYWYRQDPGQGLRLIYYSQIVNDFQKGDIAEGYSVSREKKESFPLTVTSAQKNPTAFYLCASSIDGGAGQNRYNEQFFGPGTRLTVL.